The next 5 T cell receptor beta chains were all read from a single sample in a study of blood T cell repertoires in COVID-19 (dated by TCRdb to about 2020). The receptor library was made with the immunoSEQ multiplex PCR assay. Sourced from immuneACCESS, this table was stored by TCRdb with only in-frame sequences that have V and J called. A share of the clones is absent; for the studies checked, an unresolved V gene accounts for under half, and the remainder has no known explanation. The sample has 140,000 to 150,000 clones on record, 85% to 90% of them singletons. Roughly 35% of the sample rests with the top ten. Source material: peripheral blood. These receptors were obtained from a man aged 50-59 years who had recovered from COVID-19.

V and J are TRBV5-1 and TRBJ1-6; TRBD1 matches 12 bases. V lost 0 bases to trimming and J lost 1 base; unmatched junction nucleotides: 5. The CDR3 contains 19 residues. Germline CDR1 reads SGHRS; CDR2 reads YFSETQ. The CDR3 DNA is TGCGCCAGCAGCTTGGAGGGGACAGGGGGCTGGTCCTATAATTCACCCCTCCACTTT. Its translation: CASSLEGTGGWSYNSPLHF.

The rearrangement links TRBV11-2 to TRBJ1-5, with 8 bases lining up with TRBD1. Germline values: CDR1 SGHAT, CDR2 FQNNGV. With V trimmed by 0 bases and J by 13 bases, 17 bases remained unmatched. CDR3 length: 17 residues. The CDR3: CASSLDFRDRPFQVQHF. CDR3 nucleotides: TGTGCCAGCAGCTTAGATTTCCGGGACAGGCCATTTCAGGTTCAGCATTTT.

V usage is TRBV7-2 and J usage is TRBJ2-7; 14 nucleotides line up with TRBD2. V trimming: 5 bases; J trimming: 3 bases; junction bases outside the gene matches: 3. Looked up from germline, CDR1 is SGHTA and CDR2 is FQGNSA. The CDR3 runs to 15 residues. The CDR3 DNA reads as TGTGCCAGCAGCCCGGGACTAGCGGGGGACTACGAGCAGTACTTC. Its protein product is CASSPGLAGDYEQYF.

The chain employs TRBV4-3 and TRBJ1-5; D is undetermined. From germline, CDR1 is LGHNA and CDR2 YSLEER. The CDR3 consists of 15 residues. The ends were cut back, 0 bases at V and 1 base at J, with 7 bases in the middle. The CDR3 region has the DNA TGCGCCAGCAGCCAAGATGTACAGAGCAATCAGCCCCAGCATTTT. Translation gives CASSQDVQSNQPQHF.

The chain links TRBV2 to TRBJ1-2; D ambiguous. Between the trimmed V and J ends, which lost 5 bases and 2 bases, there was a span of 18 bases. This CDR3 is built from 16 residues. The germline gives CDR1 SNHLY, CDR2 FYNNEI. The DNA for the CDR3 is TGTGCCAGCAGTCGGGCGACGGGGAATAGGAACTATGGCTACACCTTC. Translated: CASSRATGNRNYGYTF.